This T cell receptor (beta chain) was identified in a study of CD8+CD57+ T cells in acquired aplastic anemia. Whole-study context: DNA from sorted CD4+ and CD8+ cells averaged around 3 ug. General observations from the study: CD8+ Simpson's diversity did not differ significantly between patients and controls. Shared by patients and controls, fewer than 30 CD8+ CDR3s were abundant in patients.

Germline CDR1 is DFQATT and CDR2 is SNEGSKA (reference sequence). Trimming removed 1 base at V and 4 bases at J, with 8 bases between. The CDR3 covers 12 residues. This clonotype has just a few counts. Its antigen remains unknown. Template material for TCR beta VDJ and CDR3 profiling consisted of genomic DNA. Each CDR3 protein gets one entry after TCRdb re-called the reads with MiXCR. This table holds around 170,000 distinct CDR3 sequences, approximately 48% found once. Whoever was chosen for sequencing had shown CD8+CD57+ cell expansion by flow cytometry. By the time of blood sampling, patients had still received no therapy.

This chain uses TRBV20-1 with TRBJ2-7, with no clear D. The clonotype originates from a human donor with aplastic anemia. Material for sequencing was sorted CD4+, CD8+, or CD8+CD57+ T cells (not recorded which) from PBMCs. CDR3 protein: CSARAPPYEQYF. Here the CDR3 DNA reads TGCAGTGCTAGAGCCCCCCCATACGAGCAGTACTTC.